Listed here are 30 T cell receptor beta chains from one sample, sequenced in a study of shared clonotypes between healthy human individuals. The naive CD8 fraction comprised CD45RO-negative cells positively selected for CCR7 and excluded terminally differentiated effector memory CD45RA+ cells. Sequenced by immunoSEQ multiplex PCR; TCRdb stores in-frame clones only, minus some. This sample yields 500,000 to 700,000 clones, of which roughly 95% are seen a single time; about 0.11% belongs to the top ten. Sequenced input: naive CD8+ T cells sorted from blood. These receptors came from a woman in her twenties or thirties in good health.

With respect to this clone: The sample has other DNA sequences that encode this CDR3 too. The V call is TRBV27, the J call TRBJ2-7; weak D call: TRBD1 (5 bases). CDR3 length: 13 amino acids. Per the germline V gene, CDR1 is MNHEY and CDR2 is SMNVEV (reference sequence). Trimming took 2 bases from V and 2 from J, leaving 7 bases between them. The CDR3 coding sequence is TGTGCCAGCAGTTTAAGGGGCGCCTACGAGCAGTACTTC. Residues: CASSLRGAYEQYF.

The rearrangement uses TRBV7-2 and TRBJ2-7; 8 nucleotides align to TRBD2. This CDR3 has 14 residues. Per the germline V gene, CDR1 is SGHTA and CDR2 is FQGNSA. V was clipped by 3 bases and J by 5 bases; unmatched bases: 6. The chain's CDR3 is CASSLSLAGHEQYF. CDR3 nucleotide sequence: TGTGCCAGCAGCTTGTCCCTAGCGGGCCACGAGCAGTACTTC.

V gene TRBV29-1 combines with J gene TRBJ2-7, with D perhaps given as TRBD1 or TRBD2 (5 bases each). The CDR3 extends over 13 amino acids. Per germline, CDR1 SQVTM and CDR2 ANQGSEA. The V gene lost 5 bases and the J gene lost 5 bases, with 16 bases spanning the gap. The CDR3 spells CSVNVGTLDEQYF. The CDR3 DNA is TGCAGCGTTAATGTCGGGACCCTGGACGAGCAGTACTTC.

This chain joins TRBV10-3 and TRBJ2-4; 8 bases align to TRBD1. V shed 0 bases and J 9 bases; nucleotides not matched to a gene: 10. This CDR3 has 16 residues. Per germline, CDR1 ENHRY and CDR2 SYGVKD. The CDR3 bases are TGTGCCATCAGTGAGTCCGGGCAGGGGGCTAGTATCATTCAGTACTTC. Protein product: CAISESGQGASIIQYF.

The chain employs TRBV7-9 and TRBJ1-1; D gene uncertain. CDR3 size: 13 residues. CDR1 is SEHNR, CDR2 FQNEAQ, per germline (reference sequence). V was pared by 3 bases and J by 1 base, with 6 bases between. CDR3 in DNA: TGTGCCAGCAGCTTGTACGGGAACACTGAAGCTTTCTTT. Translated, it gives CASSLYGNTEAFF.

The chain links TRBV7-9 to TRBJ2-7, with 8 bases fitting TRBD2. The junction had 6 bases not matched to a gene; V was cut back by 5 bases and J by 3 bases. Germline V gene sequence: CDR1 SEHNR, CDR2 FQNEAQ (reference sequence). The CDR3 length is 14 residues. CDR3 region: CASSLGLDFYEQYF. CDR3 nucleotide sequence: TGTGCCAGCAGCCTGGGACTAGATTTCTACGAGCAGTACTTC. Drawing the rest from reference TRBV7-9 and TRBJ2-7, the complete variable domain is DTGVSQNPRHKITKRGQNVTFRCDPISEHNRLYWYRQTLGQGPEFLTYFQNEAQLEKSRLLSDRFSAERPKGSFSTLEIQRTEQGDSAMYLCASSLGLDFYEQYFGPGTRLTVT.

This chain uses TRBV7-8 with TRBJ1-3; D unclear. V lost 2 bases and J 0 bases, leaving 20 bases between the germline ends. The CDR3 is 19 residues long. Germline assignment: CDR1 SGHVS and CDR2 FQNEAQ. CDR3 region: CASSLRRIIIRNSGNTIYF. CDR3 nucleotides: TGTGCCAGCAGCTTACGGCGGATCATTATTAGAAACTCTGGAAACACCATATATTTT.

The chain carries TRBV7-8 and TRBJ1-3; 8 positions match TRBD1. This CDR3 has 17 residues. The germline V gene has CDR1 SGHVS and CDR2 FQNEAQ. The J segment lost 0 bases and the V segment lost 1 base, leaving 5 bases of the junction unmatched. CDR3 coding DNA: TGTGCCAGCAGCTTAGGCGGACAGGGTTTCTCTGGAAACACCATATATTTT. It codes for CASSLGGQGFSGNTIYF.

The chain has TRBV27 and TRBJ2-7; 11 bases agree with TRBD2. V was pared by 6 bases and J by 2 bases, with 3 bases of the junction left unmatched. Per the germline V gene, CDR1 is MNHEY and CDR2 is SMNVEV (reference sequence). The length of the CDR3 is 14 residues. The CDR3 bases are TGTGCCAGCAGATCACTAGCGGGGGCCTACGAGCAGTACTTC. It is translated as CASRSLAGAYEQYF.

The chain has TRBV27 and TRBJ2-7; D may correspond to TRBD1 or TRBD2 (5 bases each). Trimming stripped 2 bases from V and 5 bases from J, with 10 bases between. Germline V gives CDR1 MNHEY, CDR2 SMNVEV (reference sequence). This CDR3 has 13 residues. The CDR3, as DNA: TGTGCCAGCAGTTTAGGGGGAGTGAACGAGCAGTACTTC. Its protein product is CASSLGGVNEQYF.

This clone was recorded only once. This chain connects TRBV27 to TRBJ2-7, with D possibly TRBD2 on 6 matching bases. With 0 bases removed from V and 0 bases from J, the gap between germline ends came to 9 bases. This CDR3 has 15 residues. CDR1 is MNHEY, CDR2 SMNVEV, per germline (reference sequence). Here the CDR3 reads CASSLSQRVSYEQYF. In nucleotides, the CDR3 is TGTGCCAGCAGTTTATCGCAGCGGGTCTCCTACGAGCAGTACTTC.

The table lists this clone with a count of one. This chain joins TRBV6-1 and TRBJ1-5; a weak D match, TRBD1 (5 bases). Looked up from germline, CDR1 is MNHNS and CDR2 is SASEGT. Trimming removed 10 bases from V and 1 base from J, with 17 bases in between. The length of the CDR3 is 15 residues. DNA of the CDR3: TGTGCCATCCGAAGGGGAGTCGCCAGCAATCAGCCCCAGCATTTT. It specifies CAIRRGVASNQPQHF.

The chain combines TRBV18 with TRBJ1-1; 7 bases fit TRBD1. CDR1 and CDR2 from the germline V gene are KGHSH and LQKENI. This CDR3 spans 17 amino acids. The trim removed 4 bases at V and 6 bases at J, leaving 17 bases unmatched. This CDR3 reads CASSQTTGISVWAEAFF. DNA of the CDR3: TGTGCCAGCTCACAAACGACAGGGATTAGTGTTTGGGCTGAAGCTTTCTTT. Complete variable domain (other parts from reference TRBV18 and TRBJ1-1): NAGVMQNPRHLVRRRGQEARLRCSPMKGHSHVYWYRQLPEEGLKFMVYLQKENIIDESGMPKERFSAEFPKEGPSILRIQQVVRGDSAAYFCASSQTTGISVWAEAFFGQGTRLTVV.

This clone was seen a single time. The gene calls are TRBV13 and TRBJ2-7, with no clear D. The CDR3 totals 14 residues. The germline V gene encodes CDR1 PRHDT and CDR2 FYEKMQ (reference sequence). Trimming removed 5 bases from V and 5 bases from J, with 16 bases in between. The CDR3 loop is CASSPEGRLHEQYF. Written as DNA, the CDR3 is TGTGCCAGCAGCCCAGAAGGCAGGCTCCACGAGCAGTACTTC. Supplemented by reference TRBV13 and TRBJ2-7, the full variable domain reads AAGVIQSPRHLIKEKRETATLKCYPIPRHDTVYWYQQGPGQDPQFLISFYEKMQSDKGSIPDRFSAQQFSDYHSELNMSSLELGDSALYFCASSPEGRLHEQYFGPGTRLTVT.

The rearrangement links TRBV27 to TRBJ2-7; D is perhaps TRBD2 (6 bases). This CDR3 spans 14 amino acids. CDR1 MNHEY and CDR2 SMNVEV come from the germline V gene (reference sequence). V lost 5 bases to trimming and J lost 3 bases, with 14 bases between them. CDR3 protein: CASSALGTYYEQYF. The DNA of the CDR3 is TGTGCCAGCAGTGCCCTCGGGACTTACTACGAGCAGTACTTC.

The chain uses TRBV5-6 and TRBJ2-5; 9 nucleotides agree with TRBD2. The V and J ends lost 2 bases and 6 bases, in that order; junction bases with no gene match: 8. CDR3 length equals 15 residues. CDR1 SGHDT and CDR2 YYEEEE come from the germline V gene. The chain's CDR3 is CASSLGGGTSQTQYF. CDR3 sequence (DNA): TGTGCCAGCAGCTTAGGAGGGGGGACTAGCCAGACCCAGTACTTC. Complete variable domain (other parts from reference TRBV5-6 and TRBJ2-5): DAGVTQSPTHLIKTRGQQVTLRCSPKSGHDTVSWYQQALGQGPQFIFQYYEEEERQRGNFPDRFSGHQFPNYSSELNVNALLLGDSALYLCASSLGGGTSQTQYFGPGTRLLVL.

The gene calls are TRBV4-1 and TRBJ2-1, with 7 bases fitting TRBD2. Per the germline V gene, CDR1 is MGHRA and CDR2 is YSYEKL. The CDR3 has 15 amino acids. With 2 bases clipped from V and 7 bases from J, the junction kept 8 bases outside the gene matches. For the CDR3, the DNA is TGCGCCAGCAGCCAAACTAGCGCAAGGCGGAATGAGCAGTTCTTC. Its protein product is CASSQTSARRNEQFF.

DNA for the CDR3: TGTGCCAGCAGTGGAGAGATCGGGGAGCTGTTTTTT. Amino acid sequence: CASSGEIGELFF. The chain uses TRBV6-1 and TRBJ2-2; D is undetermined. Trimming cost V 4 bases and J 7 bases, with 7 bases left between them. The CDR3 loop spans 12 amino acids. Germline CDR1 is MNHNS and CDR2 is SASEGT.

CDR3 region: CASSLGRLQETQYF. CDR3 DNA: TGTGCCAGCAGCTTAGGACGGCTCCAAGAGACCCAGTACTTC. The chain uses TRBV7-8 and TRBJ2-5; D gene ambiguous. The germline CDR1 and CDR2 sequences are SGHVS and FQNEAQ. The ends were cut back, 1 base at V and 1 base at J, with 7 bases in the middle. This CDR3 is built from 14 residues.

The chain combines TRBV9 with TRBJ2-7; 7 nucleotides agree with TRBD2. Per germline, CDR1 SGDLS and CDR2 YYNGEE. Trimming cost V 1 base and J 2 bases; bases outside gene matches: 3. The CDR3 length is 14 residues. The CDR3 reads CASSVLAEAYEQYF. The CDR3 DNA sequence: TGTGCCAGCAGCGTACTAGCGGAGGCCTACGAGCAGTACTTC.

The CDR3 protein is CAWIRTSGNYEQYF. The CDR3 nucleotides read TGTGCCTGGATTAGGACTAGCGGTAACTACGAGCAGTACTTC. The gene calls are TRBV30 and TRBJ2-7; TRBD2 matches at 10 bases. Trimming cost V 4 bases and J 3 bases; bases outside gene matches: 6. Germline V CDR1 and CDR2: GTSNPN, SVGIG (reference sequence). The CDR3 is 14 residues long.

This chain uses TRBV5-6 with TRBJ2-7, with TRBD1 matching 7 bases. The CDR3 contains 13 residues. From germline, CDR1 is SGHDT and CDR2 YYEEEE. J was trimmed by 3 bases and V by 4 bases; bases with no gene match: 4. The CDR3 DNA reads TGTGCCAGCAGCATCCAGGGGGACTACGAGCAGTACTTC. Its translation: CASSIQGDYEQYF.

V gene TRBV4-1 combines with J gene TRBJ2-7, with 7 bases aligning to TRBD2. Trimming removed 4 bases from V and 3 bases from J; junction bases left unmatched: 9. Germline V gene data show CDR1 as MGHRA and CDR2 as YSYEKL. The CDR3 is 15 amino acids. The DNA for the CDR3 is TGCGCCAGCAGCCCTTGGGCTAGCGGAGACTACGAGCAGTACTTC. It encodes CASSPWASGDYEQYF.

V and J are TRBV28 and TRBJ2-7; 16 nucleotides align to TRBD2. CDR1 and CDR2 from the germline V gene are MDHEN and SYDVKM. The CDR3 is 21 residues long. The junction had 17 bases not matched to a gene; V was cut back by 5 bases and J by 1 base. CDR3 residues: CASSRTSGGGLAGGPSYEQYF. As DNA, the CDR3 is TGTGCCAGCAGTAGGACCTCGGGTGGGGGACTAGCGGGAGGGCCATCCTACGAGCAGTACTTC.

The chain uses TRBV11-2 and TRBJ2-7, with D possibly TRBD2 on 6 matching bases. The V end lost 5 bases, the J end lost 3 bases, and 14 bases lay between the germline ends. Germline CDR1 and CDR2: SGHAT and FQNNGV. This CDR3 contains 14 residues. CDR3 in amino acids: CASSVAGPDYEQYF. CDR3 bases: TGTGCCAGCAGCGTCGCGGGACCCGACTACGAGCAGTACTTC.

The rearrangement joins TRBV5-1 to TRBJ2-7; 7 bases are a match to TRBD1. This CDR3 is built from 13 residues. CDR1 SGHRS and CDR2 YFSETQ come from the germline V gene. Germline trimming cut 3 bases from V and 3 bases from J; bases unmatched to any gene: 3. CDR3 bases: TGCGCCAGCAGCTCGGACAGGATCTACGAGCAGTACTTC. It yields the protein CASSSDRIYEQYF.

J is TRBJ2-7 and V is TRBV28; 13 bases map to TRBD2. The CDR3 is made up of 21 amino acids. In germline, CDR1 is MDHEN, CDR2 SYDVKM. J was trimmed by 6 bases and V by 4 bases; bases with no gene match: 24. CDR3 sequence reads: CASSSRSATGTSGTSFSEQYF. Here the CDR3 DNA reads TGTGCCAGCAGTTCCCGTTCAGCAACCGGGACTAGCGGGACAAGTTTCTCCGAGCAGTACTTC.

V usage is TRBV29-1 and J usage is TRBJ2-1; tentatively, D is TRBD2 (5 bases). The CDR3 has 13 amino acids. CDR1 SQVTM and CDR2 ANQGSEA come from the germline V gene. The ends were cut back, 5 bases at V and 4 bases at J, with 12 bases in the middle. CDR3 nucleotide sequence: TGCAGCGTTTGGCTAGCAGTATACAATGAGCAGTTCTTC. This sequence encodes CSVWLAVYNEQFF.

Points on this clone: The sample contains more than one DNA sequence encoding this CDR3. The V call is TRBV9, the J call TRBJ2-7, with D possibly being TRBD2 (6 bases). V was pared by 0 bases and J by 3 bases, with 7 bases between. The germline V gene has CDR1 SGDLS and CDR2 YYNGEE. This CDR3 has 13 amino acids. CDR3 sequence: CASSVASDYEQYF. CDR3 DNA sequence: TGTGCCAGCAGCGTAGCTAGCGACTACGAGCAGTACTTC.

The V gene is TRBV2, the J gene TRBJ2-1; D gene ambiguous. This CDR3 has 11 residues. Trimming took off 6 bases at V and 10 bases at J, with 10 bases between the two ends. Germline V CDR1 and CDR2: SNHLY, FYNNEI. The CDR3 bases are TGTGCCAGCAGAACGGAGATCGAGCAGTTCTTC. Translated, it gives CASRTEIEQFF.